What follows are 25 T cell receptor beta chains derived from one specimen sequenced in a study of blood T cell repertoires in COVID-19. The table came from immunoSEQ multiplex PCR; TCRdb's copy has only in-frame clones and leaves some out. The sample carries under 200,000 clones, around nine tenths recorded once. The sequencing sample was made of peripheral blood. These receptors originate from a man aged 55 to 70 with active or convalescent COVID-19.

The V call is TRBV14, the J call TRBJ2-3, with D perhaps TRBD2 (6 bases). V was trimmed by 4 bases and J by 1 base, leaving 12 bases between them. Germline V CDR1 and CDR2: SGHDN, FVKESK. The CDR3 is 15 residues long. The CDR3 is CASSRAGRGTDTQYF. CDR3 sequence (DNA): TGTGCCAGCAGCCGAGCGGGCAGGGGCACAGATACGCAGTATTTT.

The chain combines TRBV27 with TRBJ2-3; 8 positions agree with TRBD2. Germline V gene data show CDR1 as MNHEY and CDR2 as SMNVEV (reference sequence). V gave up 2 bases and J gave up 1 base; unmatched junction bases: 2. CDR3 length: 15 residues. CDR3 amino acids: CASSLGRGGTDTQYF. For the CDR3, the DNA is TGTGCCAGCAGTTTAGGGCGGGGGGGCACAGATACGCAGTATTTT.

The rearrangement uses TRBV27 and TRBJ1-1, with D perhaps TRBD1 (5 bases). Trimming stripped 2 bases from V and 1 base from J, with 11 bases between. Germline V gene sequence: CDR1 MNHEY, CDR2 SMNVEV (reference sequence). This CDR3 is 15 amino acids long. CDR3 nucleotide sequence: TGTGCCAGCAGTTTAAGCGGGGGTAGGAACACTGAAGCTTTCTTT. Protein: CASSLSGGRNTEAFF.

This chain uses TRBV19 with TRBJ1-2; D gene unclear. CDR3 length equals 16 residues. Germline V gene lookup returns CDR1 LNHDA and CDR2 SQIVND (reference sequence). V lost 1 base, J lost 1 base, and 13 bases lay in between. As DNA, the CDR3 is TGTGCCAGTAGTATAGCGGGAGGGAGGAATAACTATGGCTACACCTTC. Its translation: CASSIAGGRNNYGYTF. Full variable domain (rest looked up from reference TRBV19 and TRBJ1-2): DGGITQSPKYLFRKEGQNVTLSCEQNLNHDAMYWYRQDPGQGLRLIYYSQIVNDFQKGDIAEGYSVSREKKESFPLTVTSAQKNPTAFYLCASSIAGGRNNYGYTFGSGTRLTVV.

This CDR3 is CASSPDREDAQYF. The CDR3 bases are TGTGCCAGCAGTCCGGACAGGGAGGATGCCCAGTACTTC. The V call is TRBV12-3 or TRBV12-4, the J call TRBJ2-5; the match to TRBD1 covers 8 bases. With V trimmed by 5 bases and J by 9 bases, 8 bases remained unmatched. The CDR3 length is 13 residues.

J is TRBJ2-2 and V is TRBV5-1, with 8 bases aligning to TRBD2. Germline loops: CDR1 SGHRS, CDR2 YFSETQ. The CDR3 is made up of 16 amino acids. The V gene end was trimmed by 1 base and the J gene end by 11 bases; junction bases not matched to a gene: 13. Here the CDR3 reads CASSLSGGAIFGELFF. The DNA for the CDR3 is TGCGCCAGCAGCTTGTCCGGGGGGGCGATTTTCGGAGAGCTGTTTTTT.

The V call is TRBV14, the J call TRBJ2-2, with D unclear. V lost 4 bases to trimming and J lost 4 bases, with 13 bases between them. CDR1 is SGHDN and CDR2 is FVKESK in the germline V gene. This CDR3 has 15 amino acids. This CDR3 is CASSLSLQATGELFF. CDR3 DNA sequence: TGTGCCAGCAGCCTTTCACTCCAGGCCACCGGGGAGCTGTTTTTT.

The chain couples TRBV6-6 to TRBJ1-4; tentative D call: TRBD1 (6 bases). The CDR3 extends over 15 amino acids. Germline CDR1 MNHNY, CDR2 SVGAGI (reference sequence). Trimming pared 2 bases from V and 3 bases from J, leaving 10 bases between. The CDR3, as DNA: TGTGCCAGCAGTTACCCGGGACACTCTAATGAAAAACTGTTTTTT. It is translated as CASSYPGHSNEKLFF.

V gene TRBV3-1 (or the pseudogene TRBV3-2) combines with J gene TRBJ1-2; D is unresolved. V lost 6 bases to trimming and J lost 5 bases, with 10 bases between them. The CDR3 has 12 amino acids. Per the germline V gene, CDR1 is LGHDT and CDR2 is YNNKEL (reference sequence). DNA for the CDR3: TGTGCCAGCAGTGGACTGGCATATGGCTACACCTTC. Protein product: CASSGLAYGYTF.

A remark on this clone: This specimen includes other DNA sequences encoding the same CDR3. The gene calls are TRBV9 and TRBJ1-3; tentatively, D is TRBD1 (6 bases). The V end lost 4 bases, the J end lost 4 bases, and 15 bases lay between the germline ends. The CDR3 covers 15 residues. Germline V CDR1 and CDR2: SGDLS, YYNGEE. CDR3 region: CASSPPGGPGNTIYF. CDR3 sequence (DNA): TGTGCCAGCAGCCCCCCCGGGGGGCCGGGAAACACCATATATTTT.

This clone was recorded at least ten times. The rearrangement uses TRBV10-3 and TRBJ1-6; D remains unclear. This CDR3 contains 19 residues. Germline V gene lookup returns CDR1 ENHRY and CDR2 SYGVKD. V lost 3 bases and J 6 bases, leaving 24 bases between the germline ends. CDR3 DNA sequence: TGTGCCATCAGTGACGTCGGGTTCGGGGTTGAGTGGACTAATTCACCCCTCCACTTT. It encodes CAISDVGFGVEWTNSPLHF.

This clone was observed once. The J gene is TRBJ2-2, the V gene TRBV11-1, with 7 bases lining up with TRBD1. The germline CDR1 and CDR2 sequences are SGHAT and FQDESV (reference sequence). J was trimmed by 4 bases and V by 5 bases; bases with no gene match: 10. The CDR3 sequence is 16 residues long. DNA of the CDR3: TGTGCCAGCAGCGCGTACAGGGGAAGGAGCACCGGGGAGCTGTTTTTT. This gives the protein CASSAYRGRSTGELFF. The full variable domain, completed using reference TRBV11-1 and TRBJ2-2, is EAEVAQSPRYKITEKSQAVAFWCDPISGHATLYWYRQILGQGPELLVQFQDESVVDDSQLPKDRFSAERLKGVDSTLKIQPAELGDSAMYLCASSAYRGRSTGELFFGEGSRLTVL.

The chain links TRBV6-5 to TRBJ1-5, with a weak D call TRBD1 (6 bases). Germline CDR1 reads MNHEY; CDR2 reads SVGAGI. This CDR3 contains 15 residues. Trimming cost V 6 bases and J 6 bases, with 18 bases left between them. The CDR3 bases are TGTGCCAGCAGCTTAACAGGGAAGAGGGGTCAGCCCCAGCATTTT. Translation gives CASSLTGKRGQPQHF.

This clone has just a few counts. The chain links TRBV6-5 to TRBJ2-3, with a tentative D call TRBD2 (5 bases). Trimming took off 10 bases at V and 3 bases at J, with 14 bases between the two ends. The germline V gene encodes CDR1 MNHEY and CDR2 SVGAGI. The CDR3 is 13 amino acids. CDR3 in amino acids: CATGGRKTDTQYF. For the CDR3, the DNA is TGTGCCACCGGAGGCAGGAAAACAGATACGCAGTATTTT.

J is TRBJ2-1 and V is TRBV4-2, with a weak D call TRBD2 (7 bases). CDR1 and CDR2 from the germline V gene are LGHNA and YNFKEQ. V lost 0 bases to trimming and J lost 6 bases, with 15 bases between them. The CDR3 is 16 amino acids. This chain's CDR3 is CASSQELGGGGNEQFF. In DNA, the CDR3 is TGTGCCAGCAGCCAAGAGTTAGGGGGGGGTGGCAATGAGCAGTTCTTC.

The chain recombines TRBV19 with TRBJ1-3; D might be TRBD1 (6 bases). The CDR3 runs to 16 residues. With 6 bases removed from V and 7 bases from J, the gap between germline ends came to 22 bases. In germline, CDR1 is LNHDA, CDR2 SQIVND (reference sequence). The CDR3 is CASSPVTGNGVNTIYF. In DNA form, the CDR3 reads TGTGCCAGTAGCCCCGTAACAGGGAATGGGGTCAACACCATATATTTT.

V is TRBV3-1 (or the pseudogene TRBV3-2) and J is TRBJ1-1, with TRBD1 identical over 8 bases. Trimming cost V 2 bases and J 4 bases; bases outside gene matches: 3. The CDR3 is 14 residues long. Germline CDR1 and CDR2: LGHDT and YNNKEL (reference sequence). The CDR3 DNA reads TGTGCCAGCAGCCAACAGGGGGCAGGCACTGAAGCTTTCTTT. Amino acids: CASSQQGAGTEAFF.

This clone has just a few counts. The chain is built from TRBV2 and TRBJ1-6; D may be TRBD1 (5 bases). Germline CDR1 reads SNHLY; CDR2 reads FYNNEI. The CDR3 runs to 13 residues. V was trimmed by 8 bases and J by 7 bases, leaving 12 bases between them. The CDR3 nucleotides read TGTGCCAGCCAGACCAGGGAAAATTCACCCCTCCACTTT. Translating it yields CASQTRENSPLHF.

The rearrangement uses TRBV10-3 and TRBJ2-7; TRBD2 agrees at 7 bases. This CDR3 spans 17 amino acids. Germline CDR1 ENHRY, CDR2 SYGVKD. With 0 bases clipped from V and 3 bases from J, the junction kept 11 bases outside the gene matches. The CDR3 DNA follows: TGTGCCATCAGTGAGTCGCACTCGGGACTAACTTACTACGAGCAGTACTTC. It specifies CAISESHSGLTYYEQYF.

V usage is TRBV14 and J usage is TRBJ1-5; 9 nucleotides line up with TRBD1. After removal of 0 bases from V and 0 bases from J, the junction contained 12 bases not matched to a gene. The CDR3 is 20 amino acids. CDR1 and CDR2 from the germline V gene are SGHDN and FVKESK. CDR3 coding DNA: TGTGCCAGCAGCCAAGAAACCGACAGGGGGATCCTTTATAGCAATCAGCCCCAGCATTTT. Protein product: CASSQETDRGILYSNQPQHF.

The gene calls are TRBV9 and TRBJ1-1; D is possibly TRBD1 (5 bases). The CDR3 is made up of 13 amino acids. The germline gives CDR1 SGDLS, CDR2 YYNGEE. V lost 2 bases to trimming and J lost 5 bases, with 10 bases between them. CDR3 sequence reads: CASSVFQGTEAFF. Here the CDR3 DNA reads TGTGCCAGCAGCGTCTTCCAGGGAACTGAAGCTTTCTTT.

The rearrangement links TRBV6-1 to TRBJ2-7; weak D call: TRBD2 (5 bases). V was clipped by 2 bases and J by 0 bases, with 14 bases between them. CDR1 MNHNS and CDR2 SASEGT come from the germline V gene. The CDR3 is made up of 16 amino acids. The CDR3 reads CASSEPQDFDSYEQYF. The CDR3 DNA sequence: TGTGCCAGCAGTGAACCCCAGGACTTCGACTCCTACGAGCAGTACTTC.

The chain uses TRBV5-1 and TRBJ2-5; 7 bases map to TRBD1. Losses at the gene ends were 0 bases for V and 5 bases for J; bases not matched to a gene: 10. The CDR3 sequence is 16 residues long. CDR1 is SGHRS and CDR2 is YFSETQ in the germline V gene. The CDR3 region is CASSLGPTGAGETQYF. The CDR3 DNA is TGCGCCAGCAGCTTGGGGCCCACAGGGGCTGGGGAGACCCAGTACTTC.

This chain uses TRBV6-5 with TRBJ1-1, with a possible D match to TRBD1 (6 bases). V was pared by 6 bases and J by 1 base, with 9 bases between. The V gene's germline CDR1 is MNHEY and CDR2 SVGAGI. The CDR3 is made up of 13 amino acids. The CDR3 DNA reads as TGTGCCAGCAGGGTACAGGGGAACACTGAAGCTTTCTTT. Amino acid sequence: CASRVQGNTEAFF.

The V call is TRBV6-6, the J call TRBJ2-1; 7 nucleotides line up with TRBD1. The germline V gene encodes CDR1 MNHNY and CDR2 SVGAGI (reference sequence). V dropped 5 bases and J dropped 9; count of bases not matched to a gene: 4. The CDR3 is made up of 12 amino acids. This chain's CDR3 is CASSRQGSEQFF. Written as DNA, the CDR3 is TGTGCCAGCAGTAGACAGGGTAGTGAGCAGTTCTTC.